Only a few counts were recorded for the clone carrying this T cell receptor beta chain. Its antigen is as yet unknown. This sample was included in a study of cytomegalovirus exposure and HLA in healthy donors. Vbeta (60) and Jbeta (13) primers were used in the PCR. TCRdb keeps only in-frame clones here, not all; method: immunoSEQ multiplex PCR. This table holds about 160,000 clones, more than 65% found once. The CDR3 extends over 19 amino acids. CDR1 and CDR2 (germline): KGHSH, LQKENI. J gave up 2 bases and V 2 bases, and 12 bases lay outside the gene matches. Findings of the study overall: As confirmed in vitro, three CMV-associated chains were specific for CMV antigens. Of the V segments, some could not be distinguished, including TRBV6-2 and TRBV6-3, and were excluded.

Unrecorded immune exposure was likely among donors, who were nominally healthy when sampled. The sequence came from a woman between 50 and 59 years old in good health and CMV-seronegative. The gene calls are TRBV18 and TRBJ2-3, with TRBD2 matching 11 bases. Sequencing input: PBMCs. In nucleotides, the CDR3 is TGTGCCAGCTCACCAGACTTAAACACTAGCGGGAGATACACAGATACGCAGTATTTT. This sequence encodes CASSPDLNTSGRYTDTQYF.